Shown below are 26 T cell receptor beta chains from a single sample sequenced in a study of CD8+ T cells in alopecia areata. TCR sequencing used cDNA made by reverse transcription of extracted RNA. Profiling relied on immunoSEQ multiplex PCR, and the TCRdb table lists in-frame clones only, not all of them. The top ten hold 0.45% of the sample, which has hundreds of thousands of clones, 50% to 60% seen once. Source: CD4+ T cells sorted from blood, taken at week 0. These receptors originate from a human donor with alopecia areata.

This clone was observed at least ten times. In nucleotides, the CDR3 is TGTGCCAGCAGCTTAGGCGCAGGGACAGGTGAAGCTTTCTTT. Encoded protein: CASSLGAGTGEAFF. V is TRBV11-1 and J is TRBJ1-1, with TRBD1 matching 8 bases. The CDR3 runs 14 residues. With V trimmed by 1 base and J by 7 bases, 5 bases remained unmatched. Germline CDR1 SGHAT, CDR2 FQDESV (reference sequence).

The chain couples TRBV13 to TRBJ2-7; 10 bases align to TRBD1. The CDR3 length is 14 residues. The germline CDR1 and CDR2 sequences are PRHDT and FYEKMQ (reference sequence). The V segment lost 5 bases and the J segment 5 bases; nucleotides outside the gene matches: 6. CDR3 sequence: CASSAGTGAHEQYF. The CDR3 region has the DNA TGTGCCAGCAGCGCCGGGACAGGGGCTCACGAGCAGTACTTC. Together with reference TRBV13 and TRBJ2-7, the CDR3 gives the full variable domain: AAGVIQSPRHLIKEKRETATLKCYPIPRHDTVYWYQQGPGQDPQFLISFYEKMQSDKGSIPDRFSAQQFSDYHSELNMSSLELGDSALYFCASSAGTGAHEQYFGPGTRLTVT.

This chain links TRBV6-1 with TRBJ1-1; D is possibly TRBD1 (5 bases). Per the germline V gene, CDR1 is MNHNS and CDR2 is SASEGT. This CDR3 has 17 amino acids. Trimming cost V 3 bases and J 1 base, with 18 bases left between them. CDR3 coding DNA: TGTGCCAGCAGTGACAGGGTTAGGCGAGGTTCGAACACTGAAGCTTTCTTT. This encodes CASSDRVRRGSNTEAFF.

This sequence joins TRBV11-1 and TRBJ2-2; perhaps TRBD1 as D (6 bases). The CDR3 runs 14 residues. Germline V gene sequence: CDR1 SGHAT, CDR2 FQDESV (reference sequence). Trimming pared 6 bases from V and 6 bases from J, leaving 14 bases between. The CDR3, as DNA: TGTGCCAGCAGTTCTAACAGGGCCGCCGGGGAGCTGTTTTTT. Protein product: CASSSNRAAGELFF. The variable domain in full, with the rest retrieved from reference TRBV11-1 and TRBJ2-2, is EAEVAQSPRYKITEKSQAVAFWCDPISGHATLYWYRQILGQGPELLVQFQDESVVDDSQLPKDRFSAERLKGVDSTLKIQPAELGDSAMYLCASSSNRAAGELFFGEGSRLTVL.

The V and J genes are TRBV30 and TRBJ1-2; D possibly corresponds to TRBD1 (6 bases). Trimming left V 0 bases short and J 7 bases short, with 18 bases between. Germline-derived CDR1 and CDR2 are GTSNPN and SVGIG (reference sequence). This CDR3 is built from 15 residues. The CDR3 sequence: CAWSVRAGAVGGYTF. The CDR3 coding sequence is TGTGCCTGGAGTGTACGAGCGGGGGCAGTTGGTGGCTACACCTTC. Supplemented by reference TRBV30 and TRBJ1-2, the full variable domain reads SQTIHQWPATLVQPVGSPLSLECTVEGTSNPNLYWYRQAAGRGLQLLFYSVGIGQISSEVPQNLSASRPQDRQFILSSKKLLLSDSGFYLCAWSVRAGAVGGYTFGSGTRLTVV.

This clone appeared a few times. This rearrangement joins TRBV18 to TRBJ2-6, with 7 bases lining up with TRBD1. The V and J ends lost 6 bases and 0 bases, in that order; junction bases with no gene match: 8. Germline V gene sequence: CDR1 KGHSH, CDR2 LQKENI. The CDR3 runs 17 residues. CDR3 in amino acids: CASSPGTESSGANVLTF. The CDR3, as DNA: TGTGCCAGCTCCCCCGGGACAGAGAGCTCTGGGGCCAACGTCCTGACTTTC.

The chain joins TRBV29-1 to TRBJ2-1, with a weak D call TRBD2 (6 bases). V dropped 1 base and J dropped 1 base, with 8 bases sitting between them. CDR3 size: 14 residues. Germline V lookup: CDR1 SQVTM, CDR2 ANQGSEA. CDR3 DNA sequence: TGCAGCGTTGAAGGGCTAGCGTCCTACAATGAGCAGTTCTTC. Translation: CSVEGLASYNEQFF.

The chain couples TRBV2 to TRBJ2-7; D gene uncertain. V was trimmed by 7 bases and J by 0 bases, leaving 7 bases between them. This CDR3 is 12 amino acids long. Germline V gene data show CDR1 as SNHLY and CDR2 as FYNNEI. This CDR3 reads CASTGSSYEQYF. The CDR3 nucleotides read TGTGCCAGCACTGGCAGCTCCTACGAGCAGTACTTC.

This CDR3 reads CAWSVRGQRAKNIQYF. CDR3 in DNA: TGTGCCTGGAGTGTACGTGGTCAGAGAGCCAAAAACATTCAGTACTTC. This chain connects TRBV30 to TRBJ2-4, with D uncertain. Germline loops: CDR1 GTSNPN, CDR2 SVGIG (reference sequence). CDR3 size: 16 residues. The ends were cut back, 0 bases at V and 0 bases at J, with 12 bases in the middle. Variable domain in full (rest from reference TRBV30 and TRBJ2-4): SQTIHQWPATLVQPVGSPLSLECTVEGTSNPNLYWYRQAAGRGLQLLFYSVGIGQISSEVPQNLSASRPQDRQFILSSKKLLLSDSGFYLCAWSVRGQRAKNIQYFGAGTRLSVL.

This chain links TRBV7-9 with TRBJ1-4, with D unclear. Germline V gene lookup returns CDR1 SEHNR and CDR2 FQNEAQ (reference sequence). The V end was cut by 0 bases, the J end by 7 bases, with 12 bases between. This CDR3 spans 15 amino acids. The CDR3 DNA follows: TGTGCCAGCAGCTTAGCGCAGGCGCTGGGTGAAAAACTGTTTTTT. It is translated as CASSLAQALGEKLFF.

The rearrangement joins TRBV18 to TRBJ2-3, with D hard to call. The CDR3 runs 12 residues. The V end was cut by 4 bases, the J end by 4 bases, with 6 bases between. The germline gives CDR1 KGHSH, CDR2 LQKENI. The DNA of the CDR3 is TGTGCCAGCTCACTCAAGGCAGATACGCAGTATTTT. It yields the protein CASSLKADTQYF. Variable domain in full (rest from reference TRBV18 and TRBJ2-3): NAGVMQNPRHLVRRRGQEARLRCSPMKGHSHVYWYRQLPEEGLKFMVYLQKENIIDESGMPKERFSAEFPKEGPSILRIQQVVRGDSAAYFCASSLKADTQYFGPGTRLTVL.

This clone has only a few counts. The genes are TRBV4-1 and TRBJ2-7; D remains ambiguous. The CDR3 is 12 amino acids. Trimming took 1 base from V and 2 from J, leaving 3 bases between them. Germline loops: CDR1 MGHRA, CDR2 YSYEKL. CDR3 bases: TGCGCCAGCAGCCAAGTCCCCTACGAGCAGTACTTC. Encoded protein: CASSQVPYEQYF.

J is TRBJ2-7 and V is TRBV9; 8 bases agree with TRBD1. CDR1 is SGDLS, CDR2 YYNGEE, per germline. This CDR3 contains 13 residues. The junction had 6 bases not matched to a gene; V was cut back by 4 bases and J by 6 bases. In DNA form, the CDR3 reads TGTGCCAGCAGCATATGGACAGGGAGCGAGCAGTACTTC. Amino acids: CASSIWTGSEQYF.

The DNA of the CDR3 is TGTGCCAGTAGTACTACGGTTGGTACCTACAATGAGCAGTTCTTC. Translation: CASSTTVGTYNEQFF. The chain carries TRBV19 and TRBJ2-1; no clear D. Germline loops: CDR1 LNHDA, CDR2 SQIVND (reference sequence). The CDR3 totals 15 residues. V was clipped by 4 bases and J by 2 bases, with 12 bases between them.

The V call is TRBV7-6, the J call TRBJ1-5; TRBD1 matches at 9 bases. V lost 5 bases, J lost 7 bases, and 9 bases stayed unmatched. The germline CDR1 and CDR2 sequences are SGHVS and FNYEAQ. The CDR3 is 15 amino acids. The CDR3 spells CASSLSADRGQPQHF. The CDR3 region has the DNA TGTGCCAGCAGCCTCTCAGCGGACAGGGGACAGCCCCAGCATTTT.

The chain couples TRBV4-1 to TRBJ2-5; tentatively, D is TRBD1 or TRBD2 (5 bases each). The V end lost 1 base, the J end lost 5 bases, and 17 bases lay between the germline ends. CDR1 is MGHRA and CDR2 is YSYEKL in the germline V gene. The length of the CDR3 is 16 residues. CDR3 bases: TGCGCCAGCAGCCAAGCTTTAGGGGCGGGCGGTGAGACCCAGTACTTC. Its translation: CASSQALGAGGETQYF.

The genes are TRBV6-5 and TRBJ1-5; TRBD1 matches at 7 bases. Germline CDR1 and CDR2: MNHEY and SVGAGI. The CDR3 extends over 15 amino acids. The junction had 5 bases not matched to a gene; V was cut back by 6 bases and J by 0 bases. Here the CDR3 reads CASRPGTASNQPQHF. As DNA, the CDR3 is TGTGCCAGCAGACCCGGGACAGCTAGCAATCAGCCCCAGCATTTT.

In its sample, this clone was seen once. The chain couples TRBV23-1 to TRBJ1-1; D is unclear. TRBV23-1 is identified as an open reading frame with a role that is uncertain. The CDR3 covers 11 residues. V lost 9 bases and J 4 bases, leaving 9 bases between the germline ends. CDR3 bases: TGCGCCAGGACGAGCGGCACTGAAGCTTTCTTT. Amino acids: CARTSGTEAFF.

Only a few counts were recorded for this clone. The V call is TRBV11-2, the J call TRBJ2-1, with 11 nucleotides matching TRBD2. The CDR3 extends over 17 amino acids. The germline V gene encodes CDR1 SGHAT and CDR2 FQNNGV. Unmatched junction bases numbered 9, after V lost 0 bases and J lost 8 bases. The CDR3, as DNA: TGTGCCAGCAGCTTAGATTTGGAGGGACTAGCGGTTTATGAGCAGTTCTTC. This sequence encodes CASSLDLEGLAVYEQFF.

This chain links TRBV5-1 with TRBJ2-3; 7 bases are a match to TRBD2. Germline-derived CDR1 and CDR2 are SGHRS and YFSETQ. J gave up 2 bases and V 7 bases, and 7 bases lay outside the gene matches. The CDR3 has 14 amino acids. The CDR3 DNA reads TGCGCCAGCGGCGAGCGGGGATACACAGATACGCAGTATTTT. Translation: CASGERGYTDTQYF.

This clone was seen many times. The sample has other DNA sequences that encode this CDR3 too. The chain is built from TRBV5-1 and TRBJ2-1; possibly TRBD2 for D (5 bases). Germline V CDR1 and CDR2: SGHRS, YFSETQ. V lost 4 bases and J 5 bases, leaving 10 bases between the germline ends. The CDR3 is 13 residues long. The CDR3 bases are TGCGCCAGCAGCCCCTCGGGGAACAATGAGCAGTTCTTC. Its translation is CASSPSGNNEQFF.

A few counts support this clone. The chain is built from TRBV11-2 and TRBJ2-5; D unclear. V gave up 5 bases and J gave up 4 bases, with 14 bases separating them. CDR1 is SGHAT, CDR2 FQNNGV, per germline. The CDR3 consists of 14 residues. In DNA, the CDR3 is TGTGCCAGCAGCGATCAAAGCCCACCAGAGACCCAGTACTTC. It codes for CASSDQSPPETQYF.

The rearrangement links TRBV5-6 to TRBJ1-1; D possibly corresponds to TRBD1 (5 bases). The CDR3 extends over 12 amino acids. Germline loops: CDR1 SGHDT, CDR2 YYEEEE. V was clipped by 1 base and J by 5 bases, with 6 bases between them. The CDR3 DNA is TGTGCCAGCAGCTTGCAGGGAACTGAAGCTTTCTTT. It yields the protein CASSLQGTEAFF.

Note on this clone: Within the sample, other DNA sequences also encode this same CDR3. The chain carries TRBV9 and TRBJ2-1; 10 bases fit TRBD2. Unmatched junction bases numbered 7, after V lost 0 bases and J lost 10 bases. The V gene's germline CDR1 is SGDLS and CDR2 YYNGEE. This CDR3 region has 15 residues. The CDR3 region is CASSVARTSGGEQFF. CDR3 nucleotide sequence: TGTGCCAGCAGCGTAGCTAGGACTAGCGGTGGGGAGCAGTTCTTC.

CDR3 DNA: TGCAGCGCCAAAAGGACTAGCGGGGGGCCTACTAGCACAGATACGCAGTATTTT. Translating it yields CSAKRTSGGPTSTDTQYF. This rearrangement joins TRBV29-1 to TRBJ2-3, with TRBD2 identical over 14 bases. Germline CDR1 SQVTM, CDR2 ANQGSEA. This CDR3 has 18 amino acids. V gave up 7 bases and J gave up 0 bases; unmatched junction bases: 12.

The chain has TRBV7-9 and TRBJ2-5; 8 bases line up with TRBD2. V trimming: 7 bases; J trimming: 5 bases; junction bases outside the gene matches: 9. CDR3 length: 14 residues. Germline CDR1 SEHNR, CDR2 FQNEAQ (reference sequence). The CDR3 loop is CASTTRGGLETQYF. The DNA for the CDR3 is TGTGCCAGCACCACACGGGGGGGCCTGGAGACCCAGTACTTC.